A selection of T cell receptor beta chains follows, all from one sample in a study of blood T cells in healthy people across ages. TCRdb redid the calling of the 5' RACE reads with MiXCR, one entry per CDR3 protein. The profile shows about 900,000 distinct CDR3 sequences, roughly 52% of them singletons. The source material was blood. These TCRs come from a man aged 25 to 45 in good health. The CDR3 runs from the conserved cysteine through the conserved F or W. The D gene is left open where the match is weak. Some rows have no size entry. The others give once, few or many, or a class for an expanded clone.

D	V	size	J	CDR3	DNA
TRBD1	TRBV27	many	TRBJ2-7	CASSGTGGPSEQYF	TGTGCCAGCAGTGGGACAGGGGGTCCCAGCGAGCAGTACTTC
-	TRBV4-3	-	TRBJ2-2	CASSPLVTGELFF	TGCGCCAGCAGCCCGCTAGTCACCGGGGAGCTGTTTTTT
-	TRBV7-2	-	TRBJ2-7	CASSPETSSYEQYF	TGTGCCAGCAGCCCCGAGACTAGCTCCTACGAGCAGTACTTC
TRBD2	TRBV29-1	few	TRBJ2-1	CSVVWASGGAYNEQFF	TGCAGCGTTGTTTGGGCTAGCGGGGGGGCATACAATGAGCAGTTCTTC
-	TRBV6-2/TRBV6-3	few	TRBJ1-5	CASSYGGPSQPQHF	TGTGCCAGCAGTTACGGGGGGCCTAGTCAGCCCCAGCATTTT
TRBD1	TRBV7-2	-	TRBJ1-2	CASSLAGDSWGYTF	TGTGCCAGCAGCTTAGCCGGGGACAGTTGGGGCTACACCTTC
TRBD1	TRBV3-1	-	TRBJ2-5	CASSPRISRDRGNHEQYF	TGTGCCAGCAGCCCTCGGATCTCCAGGGACAGGGGCAACCATGAGCAGTACTTC
-	TRBV7-2	-	TRBJ2-1	CASSSRTPSYSEQFF	TGTGCCAGCAGCTCGCGGACTCCCTCTTACTCTGAGCAGTTCTTC
-	TRBV3-1	few	TRBJ2-3	CASSHPSDGAQYF	TGTGCCAGCAGCCACCCGAGCGATGGGGCGCAGTATTTT
-	TRBV3-1	many	TRBJ2-3	CASSLESGGTQYF	TGTGCCAGCAGCCTAGAAAGCGGAGGAACGCAGTATTTT
-	TRBV12-3/TRBV12-4	many	TRBJ1-2	CATSSGHIYGYTF	TGTGCCACCTCAAGTGGGCACATCTATGGCTACACCTTC
TRBD2	TRBV10-3	-	TRBJ2-3	CASKVAGLGIDTQYF	TGTGCCTCTAAGGTAGCGGGGCTCGGGATAGATACGCAGTATTTT
-	TRBV28	-	TRBJ1-1	CASRLLGGQRGAFF	TGTGCCAGCAGACTCCTGGGGGGGCAGCGTGGAGCTTTCTTT
-	TRBV25-1	few	TRBJ2-5	CASTLTTGTQYF	TGTGCCAGCACCCTGACAACTGGGACCCAGTACTTC
-	TRBV7-6	-	TRBJ1-4	CASSWTGESNEKLFF	TGTGCCAGCAGTTGGACTGGGGAGTCTAATGAAAAACTGTTTTTT
TRBD2	TRBV20-1	-	TRBJ2-1	CSASAGGRNEQFF	TGCAGTGCTAGTGCGGGGGGGCGCAATGAGCAGTTCTTC
-	TRBV29-1	-	TRBJ2-5	CSVEAGARKTQYF	TGCAGCGTCGAGGCAGGGGCCAGAAAAACCCAGTACTTC
-	TRBV29-1	-	TRBJ2-2	CSVSGGRGSGELFF	TGCAGCGTTTCTGGGGGGCGCGGGTCCGGGGAGCTGTTTTTT
TRBD2	TRBV27	-	TRBJ2-2	CASSSPSGLTGELFF	TGTGCCAGCAGTTCCCCTAGCGGTCTCACCGGGGAGCTGTTTTTT
-	TRBV29-1	few	TRBJ2-1	CSVDGWGSEQFF	TGCAGCGTTGACGGTTGGGGATCTGAGCAGTTCTTC
-	TRBV18	few	TRBJ2-3	CASSPSDGSTQYF	TGTGCCAGCTCACCCTCGGACGGCTCTACGCAGTATTTT
-	TRBV9	few	TRBJ2-3	CASSVDGADTQYF	TGTGCCAGCAGCGTAGATGGGGCAGATACGCAGTATTTT
-	TRBV3-1	many	TRBJ2-6	CASSQDRGQPPNNVLTF	TGTGCCAGCAGCCAAGATCGAGGCCAGCCCCCTAACAACGTCCTGACTTTC
-	TRBV7-2	-	TRBJ1-1	CASSLGQGFSEAFF	TGTGCCAGCAGCTTAGGTCAGGGGTTCTCCGAAGCTTTCTTT
-	TRBV20-1	few	TRBJ2-3	CSAPPRDPSTDTQYF	TGCAGTGCCCCCCCCAGGGATCCTAGCACAGATACGCAGTATTTT
TRBD2	TRBV12-3/TRBV12-4	-	TRBJ2-7	CASSPFGGGASYEQYF	TGTGCCAGCAGTCCCTTCGGCGGGGGGGCCTCCTACGAGCAGTACTTC
TRBD2	TRBV4-1	-	TRBJ2-2	CASSQVGLAGAGELFF	TGCGCCAGCAGCCAAGTGGGACTAGCGGGGGCGGGGGAGCTGTTTTTT
-	TRBV10-3	-	TRBJ1-2	CAISEAYGYTF	TGTGCCATCAGTGAGGCCTATGGCTACACCTTC
TRBD2	TRBV7-9	-	TRBJ2-5	CASSTRLAGVKETQYF	TGTGCCAGCAGCACCCGACTAGCGGGGGTAAAAGAGACCCAGTACTTC
-	TRBV7-2	few	TRBJ2-7	CASSLGQEPYEQYF	TGTGCCAGCAGCTTAGGGCAGGAACCCTACGAGCAGTACTTC
TRBD2	TRBV9	few	TRBJ2-3	CASSVAGSGGVTDTQYF	TGTGCCAGCAGCGTAGCGGGTTCGGGGGGGGTCACAGATACGCAGTATTTT
TRBD2	TRBV7-2	-	TRBJ2-5	CASSLEGTSDETQYF	TGTGCCAGCAGCTTAGAGGGGACTAGCGACGAGACCCAGTACTTC
TRBD2	TRBV10-3	-	TRBJ2-7	CAISESEAGGRYNEQYF	TGTGCCATCAGTGAGTCGGAAGCGGGGGGGCGCTACAATGAGCAGTACTTC
TRBD1	TRBV6-2/TRBV6-3	few	TRBJ1-1	CASYRDRNSMNTEAFF	TGTGCCAGCTACCGGGACAGAAACAGTATGAACACTGAAGCTTTCTTT
TRBD2	TRBV5-1	-	TRBJ2-5	CASSATEGGAQYF	TGCGCCAGCAGCGCAACAGAGGGAGGGGCCCAGTACTTC
-	TRBV4-2	many	TRBJ2-7	CASSQERGLGQYF	TGTGCCAGCAGCCAAGAGCGCGGACTTGGGCAGTACTTC
-	TRBV20-1	few	TRBJ1-6	CSADPRDVGSPLHF	TGCAGTGCTGATCCCAGGGACGTGGGTTCACCCCTCCACTTT
TRBD2	TRBV7-3	-	TRBJ2-5	CASSPTPGLVQETQYF	TGTGCCAGCAGCCCCACGCCCGGACTAGTTCAAGAGACCCAGTACTTC
TRBD2	TRBV7-8	once	TRBJ2-5	CASSWGLAGGYGGIQETQYF	TGTGCCAGCAGCTGGGGACTAGCGGGGGGCTATGGTGGAATTCAAGAGACCCAGTACTTC
-	TRBV6-2/TRBV6-3	-	TRBJ2-1	CASSYPPRTALSNEQFF	TGTGCCAGCAGTTACCCGCCACGGACAGCCCTTTCCAATGAGCAGTTCTTC
TRBD2	TRBV20-1	few	TRBJ2-7	CSADYPSGGGGKYF	TGCAGTGCCGACTATCCTAGCGGGGGGGGCGGGAAGTACTTC